The next 8 T cell receptor beta chains were all read from a single sample in a study of beta chain features in type 1 diabetes. The antigens for these receptors are not known. Of the isolated RNA, all was reverse transcribed, and so the sequenced material was expressed TCRB transcripts. Clones were sequenced by immunoSEQ multiplex PCR, and TCRdb holds only the in-frame ones, with some missing. The sample carries over 650,000 clones, more than 12% recorded once. Study-wide points: Within each of all four CD4+ subsets, Type 1 diabetes patients had TCRB CDR3s that were moderately but significantly shorter.

Sample: naive CD4+ T cells from blood. These receptors came from a young man with type 1 diabetes.

This clone was recorded a few times. In the same sample, other DNA sequences code for this CDR3. This chain connects TRBV18 to TRBJ2-5, with no clear D. Trimming left V 6 bases short and J 4 bases short, with 6 bases between. The CDR3 consists of 11 residues. Germline lookup yields CDR1 KGHSH and CDR2 LQKENI. DNA of the CDR3: TGTGCCAGCTCTAGCAGAGAGACCCAGTACTTC. It translates to CASSSRETQYF.

This chain joins TRBV18 and TRBJ2-7; D is uncertain. Trimming stripped 2 bases from V and 3 bases from J, with 11 bases between. Germline assignment: CDR1 KGHSH and CDR2 LQKENI. This CDR3 contains 14 residues. The CDR3 loop reads CASSPLQINYEQYF. The CDR3, as DNA: TGTGCCAGCTCACCATTACAGATAAACTACGAGCAGTACTTC.

The gene calls are TRBV15 and TRBJ2-7, with D possibly TRBD2 on 5 matching bases. CDR1 and CDR2 from the germline V gene are LNHNV and YYDKDF (reference sequence). The CDR3 sequence is 12 residues long. Trimming removed 5 bases at V and 3 bases at J, with 8 bases between. The CDR3 nucleotides read TGTGCCACCAGCTCTCGGGACTACGAGCAGTACTTC. Protein: CATSSRDYEQYF.

This sequence joins TRBV30 and TRBJ2-1, with D perhaps TRBD1 or TRBD2 (5 bases each). The CDR3 is 15 residues long. Trimming left V 4 bases short and J 3 bases short, with 16 bases between. The V gene's germline CDR1 is GTSNPN and CDR2 SVGIG (reference sequence). In nucleotides, the CDR3 is TGTGCCTGGAATAACAAAAGGGACGGCTACAATGAGCAGTTCTTC. It specifies CAWNNKRDGYNEQFF.

The chain links TRBV7-9 to TRBJ2-5; D not certain. Germline-derived CDR1 and CDR2 are SEHNR and FQNEAQ (reference sequence). There are 13 residues in the CDR3. The germline V and J ends were trimmed by 5 bases and 2 bases, with 9 bases remaining between them. The CDR3 loop reads CASSLSGQETQYF. CDR3 DNA sequence: TGTGCCAGCAGCCTGTCCGGGCAAGAGACCCAGTACTTC.

This clone was seen a handful of times. The rearrangement joins TRBV6-6 to TRBJ2-5, with D perhaps matching TRBD1 (6 bases). The V and J ends lost 9 bases and 4 bases respectively, with 18 bases between them. Germline CDR1 and CDR2: MNHNY and SVGAGI (reference sequence). The CDR3 consists of 14 residues. In DNA, the CDR3 is TGTGCCAGTTGCGGACAGTGGTTGACAGAGACCCAGTACTTC. Its translation is CASCGQWLTETQYF.

The V and J genes are TRBV4-1 and TRBJ2-3, with no clear D. Germline V gene sequence: CDR1 MGHRA, CDR2 YSYEKL. This CDR3 comprises 12 residues. Trimming removed 2 bases at V and 6 bases at J, with 6 bases between. This CDR3 reads CASSQMGDTQYF. In nucleotides, the CDR3 is TGCGCCAGCAGCCAAATGGGGGATACGCAGTATTTT.

The CDR3, as DNA: TGTGCCAGCAGTTCCCAGGGGGCTAACTATGGCTACACCTTC. It specifies CASSSQGANYGYTF. This rearrangement joins TRBV28 to TRBJ1-2; 7 bases map to TRBD1. The CDR3 sequence is 14 residues long. Germline CDR1 is MDHEN and CDR2 is SYDVKM. J lost 0 bases, V lost 4 bases, and 2 bases had no gene match.